Each of the 2 T cell receptor beta chains below was sequenced from the same sample in a study of blood T cell repertoires in COVID-19. Assay used: immunoSEQ multiplex PCR; TCRdb lists only in-frame clones, some missing. Altogether some 490,000 clones are present, about 85% being singletons, with the ten largest covering 8% to 9.5%. The sequencing sample was made of PBMCs or T cells enriched from blood (not recorded which). Source of these receptors: a woman between 55 and 75 years old who had recovered from COVID-19.

The chain couples TRBV27 to TRBJ1-1, with D perhaps TRBD1 (5 bases). V lost 0 bases to trimming and J lost 6 bases, with 17 bases between them. CDR1 is MNHEY, CDR2 SMNVEV, per germline (reference sequence). The CDR3 totals 16 residues. The CDR3 here is CASSLSRVKKVAEAFF. In nucleotides, the CDR3 is TGTGCCAGCAGTTTATCCAGGGTGAAGAAGGTGGCTGAAGCTTTCTTT.

The CDR3 sequence: CASSRRGDTGELFF. The DNA for the CDR3 is TGTGCCAGCAGTCGGCGGGGGGACACCGGGGAGCTGTTTTTT. The rearrangement links TRBV2 to TRBJ2-2; TRBD2 aligns across 8 bases. V trimming: 5 bases; J trimming: 3 bases; junction bases outside the gene matches: 2. Looked up from germline, CDR1 is SNHLY and CDR2 is FYNNEI. The CDR3 totals 14 residues. Full variable domain (outside the CDR3, taken from reference TRBV2 and TRBJ2-2): EPEVTQTPSHQVTQMGQEVILRCVPISNHLYFYWYRQILGQKVEFLVSFYNNEISEKSEIFDDQFSVERPDGSNFTLKIRSTKLEDSAMYFCASSRRGDTGELFFGEGSRLTVL.